This TCR beta chain was observed in a study of blood T cell repertoires in COVID-19 (TCRdb year 2020). Notes on the research overall: Samples from collaborators originated in the United States, Italy and Spain and spanned both the acute and convalescent phases of COVID-19. Where HLA class I and class II types were available, the types were taken from metadata supplied by the sample provider, not from assay-based typing. Deeply sampled blood TCRbeta repertoires from subjects exposed to, actively infected with, or recovered from COVID-19 were included in the dataset. Sample metadata almost always included a de-identified subject ID, COVID-19 status, age in years and sex. Samples were obtained from the ongoing ImmuneRACE study (first 160 participants) and from 1,254 subjects provided by 6 global collaborators. The repertoires were made available in a free public database intended to serve as a resource for research on the immune response to SARS-CoV-2. The material from the prospective study consisted of cDNA or gDNA derived from T cells, B-cell-depleted T cells, or PBMCs.

TCRbeta CDR3 regions were amplified from genomic DNA by means of the immunoSEQ Assay, a bias-controlled multiplex PCR. The original methods were these. The number of nucleated cells in each sample was estimated by amplification of reference gene primers within the assay. To quantify the absolute abundance of each unique TCRbeta CDR3 rearrangement, sequence reads were collapsed and filtered. For each sample, productive Simpson clonality was calculated as the square root of Simpson's diversity index across productive rearrangements. TCRdb took this table from immuneACCESS and kept in-frame rearrangements with V and J called. Such tables lack part of the clones; where checked against another copy, unresolved V genes explain under half of the gap, and the rest is unexplained. Clone size and the V and J calls come from that table; the DNA yielded D and trimming. This sample lists about 220,000 clones; about 84% were detected once. The ten most abundant clones make up about 13% of the sample.

Clipping removes 3 bases from V and 2 bases from J, with 3 as the unmatched junction base count. CDR1 SGHKS and CDR2 YYEKEE are derived from the germline V gene (reference sequence). The CDR3, from cysteine to phenylalanine, totals 15 residues. Only the CDR3 DNA stays, 45 bases, in frame from base 1. Collaborating institutions collected whole blood in K2EDTA tubes following their own protocols. For TCRbeta analysis, collaborators shipped samples in one of three forms: frozen whole blood, isolated PBMCs, or DNA extracted from either of those sample types. Points on this clone: This clone's antigen is unknown. No much larger clonotype is one base removed from it; base qualities were not supplied.

The study at large found these results: How much clinical and demographic metadata was included differed by source and by participant, and the metadata was provided uncurated.

The V gene is TRBV5-5 and the J gene is TRBJ1-5, with 9 bases aligning to TRBD1. This sequence was found in a human donor in a cohort sampled during active COVID-19. Sequencing was done on a sample of peripheral blood. The CDR3 sequence is CASSWTGEGNQPQHF. The nucleotide sequence is TGTGCCAGCAGCTGGACAGGGGAAGGCAATCAGCCCCAGCATTTT. This CDR3, with the reference TRBV5-5 and TRBJ1-5 proteins standing in past its ends, gives the full variable domain DAGVTQSPTHLIKTRGQQVTLRCSPISGHKSVSWYQQVLGQGPQFIFQYYEKEERGRGNFPDRFSARQFPNYSSELNVNALLLGDSALYLCASSWTGEGNQPQHFGDGTRLSIL.